The rows below give T cell receptor beta chains drawn from one sample of a study of blood T cell repertoires in COVID-19. Clones were read by immunoSEQ multiplex PCR, and TCRdb kept only the in-frame ones, dropping some. The sample lists 80,000 to 85,000 clones, about 80% occurring once. The sequencing sample was made of peripheral blood. The origin of the receptors is a human donor in a cohort sampled during active COVID-19. CDR3s include the opening cysteine and the closing phenylalanine or tryptophan. The D gene is left open where the match is weak. Some rows have no size entry. The others give once, few or many, or a class for an expanded clone.

J gene	V gene	D gene	clone size	CDR3 DNA	CDR3 protein
TRBJ1-4	TRBV27	NA	few	TGTGCCAGCAGTTTTTTACAGTCAAATGAAAAACTGTTTTTT	CASSFLQSNEKLFF
TRBJ2-3	TRBV4-1	NA	NA	TGCGCCAGCAGCCAACCGGGGAGAACGGGGTTCACAGATACGCAGTATTTT	CASSQPGRTGFTDTQYF
TRBJ2-7	TRBV5-1	TRBD2	NA	TGCGCCAGCTCCGGCCGGGGGGGGACAACCTACGAGCAGTACTTC	CASSGRGGTTYEQYF
TRBJ2-5	TRBV5-4	TRBD1	NA	TGTGCCAGCAGCCCGGGACAGTCCCAGAGAGAGACCCAGTACTTC	CASSPGQSQRETQYF
TRBJ1-1	TRBV7-8	NA	NA	TGTGCCAGCAGCTTAGACAGGGTGGCGACTGAAGCTTTCTTT	CASSLDRVATEAFF
TRBJ1-3	TRBV28	NA	NA	TGTGCCAGCAGTTTAGATCCGATTATTAGCTCTGGAAACACCATATATTTT	CASSLDPIISSGNTIYF
TRBJ1-1	TRBV5-5	TRBD1	NA	TGTGCCAGCAGCTTTGGAACAGGGGTAGGTCGGTACACTGAAGCTTTCTTT	CASSFGTGVGRYTEAFF
TRBJ2-5	TRBV10-3	NA	NA	TGTGCCATCAGTCCAGGGGCACAAGAGACCCAGTACTTC	CAISPGAQETQYF
TRBJ2-7	TRBV10-3	NA	NA	TGTGCCATGGGGGACACAGCCTACGAGCAGTACTTC	CAMGDTAYEQYF
TRBJ2-1	TRBV4-2	NA	NA	TGTGCCAGCAGCCGCAACTACAACAATGAGCAGTTCTTC	CASSRNYNNEQFF
TRBJ1-3	TRBV3-1/TRBV3-2	NA	NA	TGTGCCAGCAGCCCACCCAGGGGTGCAGCCTCTGGAAACACCATATATTTT	CASSPPRGAASGNTIYF
TRBJ2-1	TRBV30	NA	NA	TGTGCCTGGAGTGACAGGCGGAGTGAGCAGTTCTTC	CAWSDRRSEQFF
TRBJ2-2	TRBV6-6	TRBD1	few	TGTGCCAGCAGCCGGGACAGGGGTTCCGGGGAGCTGTTTTTT	CASSRDRGSGELFF
TRBJ2-1	TRBV27	TRBD2	once	TGTGCCAGCAGTTTTGGATTCTCCGCTAGCGGGGGGCGCCGTGGGGAGCAGTTCTTC	CASSFGFSASGGRRGEQFF
TRBJ1-1	TRBV7-2	NA	NA	TGTGCCAGCAGCCAATTCAACTCGAGGAGAGCGAACACTGAAGCTTTCTTT	CASSQFNSRRANTEAFF
TRBJ2-2	TRBV5-1	NA	NA	TGCGCCAGCAGCTTGGGGGGCCAGAACACCGGGGAGCTGTTTTTT	CASSLGGQNTGELFF
TRBJ2-5	TRBV29-1	TRBD1	NA	TGCAGCGTTGACCAGGGACAGGGGGCTTGGGGGACCCAGTACTTC	CSVDQGQGAWGTQYF
TRBJ2-3	TRBV5-1	TRBD1	few	TGCGCCAGCAGCCTGCATGGGACAGGGGCAGATACGCAGTATTTT	CASSLHGTGADTQYF
TRBJ2-3	TRBV9	TRBD2	NA	TGTGCCAGCGGGGGGGACACAGATACGCAGTATTTT	CASGGDTDTQYF
TRBJ2-5	TRBV2	TRBD2	once	TGTGCCAGCAGTGAAGCGTTACTAGCGGGGGGGCTCGAGACCCAGTACTTC	CASSEALLAGGLETQYF
TRBJ2-3	TRBV28	TRBD2	few	TGTGCCAGCAGTTTCCAGAGCGGGGGGCGCGAAGGGCAGTATTTT	CASSFQSGGREGQYF
TRBJ1-4	TRBV3-1/TRBV3-2	TRBD1	NA	TGTGCCAGCAGCCATCTACAGGGGGGCTCTTATGGGGAAAAACTGTTTTTT	CASSHLQGGSYGEKLFF
TRBJ2-7	TRBV19	TRBD1	few	TGTGCCAGTGCCTTAAACCGGGACAGGGTACACGAGCAGTACTTC	CASALNRDRVHEQYF
TRBJ2-7	TRBV5-1	TRBD1	NA	TGCGCCAGCAGCTTGACAGGGGATATGTCCTACGAGCAGTACTTC	CASSLTGDMSYEQYF
TRBJ1-1	TRBV19	NA	NA	TGTGCCAGTAGTATAGGGGCAGGACATGAAGCTTTCTTT	CASSIGAGHEAFF
TRBJ1-2	TRBV2	NA	NA	TGTGCCAGCAGTGGGCGGAAAGATAACTATGGCTACACCTTC	CASSGRKDNYGYTF
TRBJ1-6	TRBV27	NA	NA	TGTGCCAGCAGGTCGGACAGTGAGAATTCACCCCTCCACTTT	CASRSDSENSPLHF
TRBJ2-1	TRBV7-2	NA	once	TGTGCCAGCACCTATAGGGAGGAGCAGTTCTTC	CASTYREEQFF
TRBJ1-2	TRBV5-1	NA	NA	TGCGCCAGCAGCTTGAATTGGCAGGACTATGGCTACACCTTC	CASSLNWQDYGYTF
TRBJ1-6	TRBV6-5	TRBD1	NA	TGTGCCAGCAGTTTGACCGGGACAGGGGTTAATTCACCCCTCCACTTT	CASSLTGTGVNSPLHF
TRBJ1-1	TRBV9	NA	NA	TGTGCCAGCAGCGTATTCGAGGGAGTGGGGGCTTTCTTT	CASSVFEGVGAFF
TRBJ2-5	TRBV15	NA	few	TGTGCCACCAGCAGAGACGGCGGACAGCCGGGGACCCAGTACTTC	CATSRDGGQPGTQYF
TRBJ1-4	TRBV13	NA	NA	TGTGCCAGCAGCTGGGGTGGGCAGGGCGGAGAAAAACTGTTTTTT	CASSWGGQGGEKLFF
TRBJ2-7	TRBV18	TRBD1	NA	TGTGCCAGCTCAAACCCGACAGGGCCCTACGAGCAGTACTTC	CASSNPTGPYEQYF
TRBJ2-1	TRBV10-3	TRBD2	NA	TGTGCCATCAGGAGGGCCCTAGCGGGGGGAACCAATGAGCAGTTCTTC	CAIRRALAGGTNEQFF
TRBJ1-2	TRBV19	TRBD1	NA	TGTGCCAGTAGTACAGGACAGGGAGTGAGCTATGGCTACACCTTC	CASSTGQGVSYGYTF
TRBJ1-4	TRBV7-9	NA	NA	TGTGCCAGCAGCTTAGTGACGGGACTTCTAAATGAAAAACTGTTTTTT	CASSLVTGLLNEKLFF
TRBJ2-7	TRBV5-6	NA	NA	TGTGCCAGCAGCTTGGGAGCACGGGACTCCGTTACCTACGAGCAGTACTTC	CASSLGARDSVTYEQYF
TRBJ1-5	TRBV10-3	TRBD1	NA	TGTGCCATCAGTGCCCGGGCAGACAGGGCAAATCAGCCCCAGCATTTT	CAISARADRANQPQHF
TRBJ2-3	TRBV9	TRBD2	NA	TGTGCCAGCAGCGTCCGACTAGAAAGCGGGGCTCGGAATACGCAGTATTTT	CASSVRLESGARNTQYF
TRBJ2-5	TRBV24-1	NA	NA	TGTGCCACCTTAAGGACTTACACGAGGGGGGAGACCCAGTACTTC	CATLRTYTRGETQYF
TRBJ2-7	TRBV7-9	NA	once	TGTGCCAGCAGCTTCGGGGGGCGCTCCTACGAGCAGTACTTC	CASSFGGRSYEQYF
TRBJ2-1	TRBV7-9	TRBD2	NA	TGTGCCAGCAGCCCACGGGGGGACTACAATGAGCAGTTCTTC	CASSPRGDYNEQFF
TRBJ1-1	TRBV5-1	TRBD1	few	TGCGCCAGCAGCAATTTAGGACAGGGGAACACTGAAGCTTTCTTT	CASSNLGQGNTEAFF
TRBJ1-1	TRBV28	NA	NA	TGTGCCAGCAGTTTATACAGGAGTGAAGCTTTCTTT	CASSLYRSEAFF
TRBJ1-1	TRBV7-8	NA	once	TGTGCCAGCAGCTTAGTAGTCGGGAACACTGAAGCTTTCTTT	CASSLVVGNTEAFF
TRBJ1-3	TRBV28	NA	NA	TGTGCCAGCAGTTCCTTGGTCGGTTTTCTGCGAAACACCATATATTTT	CASSSLVGFLRNTIYF
TRBJ1-6	TRBV9	NA	NA	TGTGCCAGCAGCGTAGGGTCAGATAATAATTCACCCCTCCACTTT	CASSVGSDNNSPLHF
TRBJ2-7	TRBV5-1	TRBD1	NA	TGCGCCAGCAGCTTGGAGGACAGGGGATACGAGCAGTACTTC	CASSLEDRGYEQYF
TRBJ1-1	TRBV3-1/TRBV3-2	NA	NA	TGTGCCAGCAGCCAACTGCGGTCTGAAGCTTTCTTT	CASSQLRSEAFF
TRBJ2-5	TRBV6-6	TRBD2	NA	TGTGCCAGCAGTCAAAAGCGGGGGGGGATAAAGACCCAGTACTTC	CASSQKRGGIKTQYF
TRBJ1-3	TRBV18	TRBD1	NA	TGTGCCAGCTCACCAGGGACAGGGACTGGAAACACCATATATTTT	CASSPGTGTGNTIYF